Included here is one T cell receptor beta chain sequence, with context. Its antigen is unidentified. TCRdb recomputed calls from the reads with MiXCR, one row per CDR3 protein. Counted here are roughly 860,000 distinct CDR3 sequences, over 25% occurring once; the ten biggest clones make up around an eighth. These data come from a study of T cell repertoires in cytomegalovirus infection. Study as a whole: TCR beta signatures that were public indicated CMV infection and matching HLA type.

Study-wide findings and caveats: Across the ex vivo response, the dominant clonotypes were HLA-C-restricted CMV-specific TCR beta clonotypes.

The CDR3 is made up of 16 amino acids. The germline gives CDR1 SGHTA, CDR2 FQGNSA. V was trimmed by 6 bases and J by 3 bases, leaving 18 bases between them. The starting material was cultured CD8+ T cells from PBMCs, obtained from culture after CMV antigen stimulation. J is TRBJ1-3 and V is TRBV7-2; D is unclear. This receptor was identified in a human donor in good health (CMV status not recorded). Some clones in this sample may be carry-over from other donors' samples. The CDR3 coding sequence is TGTGCCAGCAGTGCCCCCGGGTCACGATATGGAAACACCATATATTTT. Translating gives CASSAPGSRYGNTIYF.